Following are 11 T cell receptor beta chains from one sample sequenced in a study of blood T cell repertoires in COVID-19. Only in-frame clones appear in the TCRdb table, and some are missing; sequencing was by immunoSEQ multiplex PCR. Among around 200,000 clones, less than 90% were seen once, and the ten largest hold 3% to 3.5%. Material: PBMCs or T cells enriched from blood (not recorded which). The receptor set was obtained from a woman aged 50 to 60 in a cohort exposed to, infected with or recovered from COVID-19 (not recorded which).

The chain carries TRBV6-4 and TRBJ1-1; D unclear. V lost 3 bases and J lost 2, with 7 bases in between. Germline CDR1 reads MRHNA; CDR2 reads SNTAGT. The CDR3 spans 13 residues. In DNA, the CDR3 is TGTGCCAGCAGTGATCACAGAAACACTGAAGCTTTCTTT. Translated, it gives CASSDHRNTEAFF.

The chain is built from TRBV10-3 and TRBJ1-5, with 9 bases identical to TRBD1. The CDR3 is 18 amino acids. Germline-derived CDR1 and CDR2 are ENHRY and SYGVKD. V shed 0 bases, J shed 1 base, and the junction held 7 bases outside the gene matches. This CDR3 reads CAISESDRGTGSNQPQHF. As DNA, the CDR3 is TGTGCCATCAGTGAGTCAGACCGGGGGACAGGGAGCAATCAGCCCCAGCATTTT.

The chain recombines TRBV5-1 with TRBJ1-6; 8 nucleotides match TRBD1. The CDR3 sequence is 15 residues long. The germline CDR1 and CDR2 sequences are SGHRS and YFSETQ. V lost 1 base, J lost 10 bases, and 7 bases stayed unmatched. The CDR3 DNA reads TGCGCCAGCAGCTTGAATGGACAGGGAGGATCACCCCTCCACTTT. Translating gives CASSLNGQGGSPLHF.

The chain couples TRBV9 to TRBJ1-2; D is ambiguous. The V end lost 0 bases, the J end lost 2 bases, and 8 bases lay between the germline ends. CDR3 length: 14 residues. Per the germline V gene, CDR1 is SGDLS and CDR2 is YYNGEE. The CDR3 loop is CASSVVGLNYGYTF. The CDR3 DNA follows: TGTGCCAGCAGCGTAGTGGGCCTCAACTATGGCTACACCTTC.

The chain employs TRBV2 and TRBJ2-2; 11 nucleotides match TRBD2. V dropped 6 bases and J dropped 0; count of bases not matched to a gene: 6. This CDR3 has 17 residues. The V gene's germline CDR1 is SNHLY and CDR2 FYNNEI. CDR3 protein: CASSGASGGPNTGELFF. Here the CDR3 DNA reads TGTGCCAGCAGCGGGGCTAGCGGGGGGCCGAACACCGGGGAGCTGTTTTTT.

For the CDR3, the DNA is TGTGCCAGCAGTTTGGGAGGCGGGATGAACACTGAAGCTTTCTTT. Translating it yields CASSLGGGMNTEAFF. This sequence joins TRBV27 and TRBJ1-1; no clear D. Trimming took 3 bases from V and 0 from J, leaving 11 bases between them. The CDR3 runs to 15 residues. CDR1 MNHEY and CDR2 SMNVEV come from the germline V gene (reference sequence).

V usage is TRBV24-1 and J usage is TRBJ2-1, with D possibly being TRBD2 (5 bases). Germline V CDR1 and CDR2: KGHDR, SFDVKD. The CDR3 spans 13 residues. V lost 1 base to trimming and J lost 9 bases, with 9 bases between them. The CDR3, as DNA: TGTGCCACCAGTGATTTCCCGGGAAGTGAGCAGTTCTTC. Translation gives CATSDFPGSEQFF.

V gene TRBV9 combines with J gene TRBJ1-3, with no clear D. In germline, CDR1 is SGDLS, CDR2 YYNGEE. CDR3 length: 16 amino acids. V lost 0 bases and J 0 bases, leaving 10 bases between the germline ends. The CDR3 DNA reads TGTGCCAGCAGCGTAGAATCCGCGAGCTCTGGAAACACCATATATTTT. Translated: CASSVESASSGNTIYF.

This clone has a handful of counts. This same CDR3 is encoded by further DNA sequences in the sample. This rearrangement joins TRBV13 to TRBJ2-7, with 7 bases identical to TRBD2. The junction had 2 bases not matched to a gene; V was cut back by 2 bases and J by 1 base. Per the germline V gene, CDR1 is PRHDT and CDR2 is FYEKMQ (reference sequence). The CDR3 spans 14 residues. The CDR3 sequence: CASSLPGGSYEQYF. Written as DNA, the CDR3 is TGTGCCAGCAGCTTACCGGGGGGTTCCTACGAGCAGTACTTC.

The rearrangement uses TRBV5-1 and TRBJ1-2; 8 nucleotides align to TRBD1. This CDR3 has 16 amino acids. Germline V gene data show CDR1 as SGHRS and CDR2 as YFSETQ. V was pared by 4 bases and J by 0 bases, with 8 bases of the junction left unmatched. CDR3 region: CASSQQDRESNYGYTF. Here the CDR3 DNA reads TGCGCCAGCAGCCAGCAGGACAGGGAATCTAACTATGGCTACACCTTC.

J is TRBJ2-2 and V is TRBV19; 11 nucleotides align to TRBD1. V was clipped by 4 bases and J by 0 bases; unmatched bases: 7. Germline V CDR1 and CDR2: LNHDA, SQIVND (reference sequence). CDR3 length equals 18 residues. CDR3 nucleotides: TGTGCCAGTAGTAGGACAGGGGGCAATCGCGCGAACACCGGGGAGCTGTTTTTT. It yields the protein CASSRTGGNRANTGELFF.